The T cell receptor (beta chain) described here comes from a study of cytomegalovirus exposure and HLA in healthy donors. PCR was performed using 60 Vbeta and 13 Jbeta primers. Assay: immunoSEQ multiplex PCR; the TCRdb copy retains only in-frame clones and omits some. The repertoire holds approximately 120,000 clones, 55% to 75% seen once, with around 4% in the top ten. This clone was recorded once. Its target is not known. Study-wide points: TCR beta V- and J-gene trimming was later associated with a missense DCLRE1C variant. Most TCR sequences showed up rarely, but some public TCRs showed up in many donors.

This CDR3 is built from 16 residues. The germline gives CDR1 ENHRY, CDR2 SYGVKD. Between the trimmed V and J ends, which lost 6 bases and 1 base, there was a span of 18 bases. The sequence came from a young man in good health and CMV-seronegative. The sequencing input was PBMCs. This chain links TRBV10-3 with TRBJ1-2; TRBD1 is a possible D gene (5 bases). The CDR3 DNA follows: TGTGCCATCAGCGAGAGGGGTCTGGGGTTTAACTATGGCTACACCTTC. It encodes CAISERGLGFNYGYTF.